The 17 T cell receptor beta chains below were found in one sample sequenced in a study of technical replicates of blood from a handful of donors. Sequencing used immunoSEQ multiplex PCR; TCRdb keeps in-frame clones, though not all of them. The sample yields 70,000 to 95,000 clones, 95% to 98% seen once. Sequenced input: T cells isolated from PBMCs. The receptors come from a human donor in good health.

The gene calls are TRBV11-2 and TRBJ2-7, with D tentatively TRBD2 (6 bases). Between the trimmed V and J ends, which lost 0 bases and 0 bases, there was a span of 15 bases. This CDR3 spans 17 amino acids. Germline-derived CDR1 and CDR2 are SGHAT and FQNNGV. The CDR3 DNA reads TGTGCCAGCAGCTTAGATCTTGGAGGGGTCCTCTCCTACGAGCAGTACTTC. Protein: CASSLDLGGVLSYEQYF.

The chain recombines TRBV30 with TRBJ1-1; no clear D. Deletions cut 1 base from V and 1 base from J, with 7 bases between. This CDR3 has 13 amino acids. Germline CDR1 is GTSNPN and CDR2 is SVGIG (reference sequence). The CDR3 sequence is CAWSGEENTEAFF. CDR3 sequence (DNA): TGTGCCTGGAGTGGTGAGGAGAACACTGAAGCTTTCTTT.

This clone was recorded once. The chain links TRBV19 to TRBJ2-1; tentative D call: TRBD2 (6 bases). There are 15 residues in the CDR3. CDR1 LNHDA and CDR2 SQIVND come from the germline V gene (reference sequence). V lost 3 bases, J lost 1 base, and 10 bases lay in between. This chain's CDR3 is CASSILGSSYNEQFF. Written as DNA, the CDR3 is TGTGCCAGTAGTATCCTCGGGAGTTCCTACAATGAGCAGTTCTTC. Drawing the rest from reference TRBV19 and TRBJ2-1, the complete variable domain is DGGITQSPKYLFRKEGQNVTLSCEQNLNHDAMYWYRQDPGQGLRLIYYSQIVNDFQKGDIAEGYSVSREKKESFPLTVTSAQKNPTAFYLCASSILGSSYNEQFFGPGTRLTVL.

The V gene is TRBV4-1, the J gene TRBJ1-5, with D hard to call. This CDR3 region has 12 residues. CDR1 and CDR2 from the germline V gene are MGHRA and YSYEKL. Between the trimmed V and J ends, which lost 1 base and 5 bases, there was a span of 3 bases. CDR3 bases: TGCGCCAGCAGCCAAGTCTATCAGCCCCAGCATTTT. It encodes CASSQVYQPQHF.

CDR3 amino acids: CASEPTSGRYEQYF. CDR3 in DNA: TGTGCCAGCGAGCCTACTAGCGGGAGATACGAGCAGTACTTC. This rearrangement joins TRBV28 to TRBJ2-7; 11 bases match TRBD2. V was clipped by 8 bases and J by 4 bases; unmatched bases: 7. CDR3 length equals 14 residues. Looked up from germline, CDR1 is MDHEN and CDR2 is SYDVKM.

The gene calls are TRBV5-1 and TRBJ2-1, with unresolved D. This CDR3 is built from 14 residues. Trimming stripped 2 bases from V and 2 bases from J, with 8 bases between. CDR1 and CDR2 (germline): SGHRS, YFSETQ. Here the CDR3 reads CASSFSQTYNEQFF. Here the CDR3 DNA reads TGCGCCAGCAGCTTTTCACAGACCTACAATGAGCAGTTCTTC.

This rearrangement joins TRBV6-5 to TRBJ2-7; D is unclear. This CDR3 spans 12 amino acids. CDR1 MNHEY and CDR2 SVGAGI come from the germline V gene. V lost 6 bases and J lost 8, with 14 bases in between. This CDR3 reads CASSQPDLKQYF. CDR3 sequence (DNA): TGTGCCAGCAGCCAACCCGACTTAAAGCAGTACTTC.

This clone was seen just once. CDR3 protein: CAWRLGGTGNYGYTF. The CDR3 DNA follows: TGTGCCTGGAGGCTAGGAGGGACAGGGAACTATGGCTACACCTTC. The J gene is TRBJ1-2, the V gene TRBV30; 9 bases map to TRBD1. This CDR3 spans 15 amino acids. Losses at the gene ends were 3 bases for V and 2 bases for J; bases not matched to a gene: 7. In germline, CDR1 is GTSNPN, CDR2 SVGIG (reference sequence).

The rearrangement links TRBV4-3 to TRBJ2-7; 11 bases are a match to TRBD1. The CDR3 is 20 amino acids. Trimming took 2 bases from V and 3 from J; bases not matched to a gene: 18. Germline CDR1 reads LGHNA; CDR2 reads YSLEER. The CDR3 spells CASSQLADRGRRGGLYEQYF. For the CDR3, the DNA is TGCGCCAGCAGCCAACTAGCGGACAGGGGGCGCCGGGGGGGACTCTACGAGCAGTACTTC.

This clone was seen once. This CDR3 is CASSSGSNQPQHF. The CDR3 DNA reads TGTGCCAGCAGTTCAGGAAGCAATCAGCCCCAGCATTTT. The chain employs TRBV28 and TRBJ1-5, with D unresolved. Germline V gene data show CDR1 as MDHEN and CDR2 as SYDVKM. The CDR3 covers 13 residues. V was cut by 4 bases and J by 1 base, with 5 bases left in between.

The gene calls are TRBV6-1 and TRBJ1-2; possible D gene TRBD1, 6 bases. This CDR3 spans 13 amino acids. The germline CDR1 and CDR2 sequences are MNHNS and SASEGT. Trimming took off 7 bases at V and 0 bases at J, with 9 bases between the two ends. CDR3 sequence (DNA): TGTGCCAGCAAAGGGGGAGCTAACTATGGCTACACCTTC. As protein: CASKGGANYGYTF.

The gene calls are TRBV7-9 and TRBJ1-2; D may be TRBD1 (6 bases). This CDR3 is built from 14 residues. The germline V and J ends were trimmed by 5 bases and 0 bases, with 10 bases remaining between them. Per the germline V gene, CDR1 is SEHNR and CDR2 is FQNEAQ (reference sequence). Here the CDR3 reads CASSPGQTNYGYTF. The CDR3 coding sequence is TGTGCCAGCAGCCCAGGACAGACTAACTATGGCTACACCTTC.

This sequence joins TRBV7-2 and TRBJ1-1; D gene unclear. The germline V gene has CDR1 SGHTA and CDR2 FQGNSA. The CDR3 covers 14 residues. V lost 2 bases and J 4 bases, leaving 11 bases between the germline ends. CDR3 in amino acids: CASSLWSTITEAFF. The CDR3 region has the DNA TGTGCCAGCAGCTTATGGTCCACTATCACTGAAGCTTTCTTT.

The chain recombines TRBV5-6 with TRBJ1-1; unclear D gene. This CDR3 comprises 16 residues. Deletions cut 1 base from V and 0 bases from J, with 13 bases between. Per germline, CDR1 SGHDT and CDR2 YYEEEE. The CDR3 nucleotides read TGTGCCAGCAGCTTGACGGGGAGAGGAATGAACACTGAAGCTTTCTTT. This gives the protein CASSLTGRGMNTEAFF.

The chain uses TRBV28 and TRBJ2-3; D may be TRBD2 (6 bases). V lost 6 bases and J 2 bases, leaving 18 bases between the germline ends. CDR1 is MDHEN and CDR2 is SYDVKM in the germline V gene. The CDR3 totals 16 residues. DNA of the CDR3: TGTGCCAGCAGCGTGGGACTCGGTCCCAACACAGATACGCAGTATTTT. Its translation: CASSVGLGPNTDTQYF.

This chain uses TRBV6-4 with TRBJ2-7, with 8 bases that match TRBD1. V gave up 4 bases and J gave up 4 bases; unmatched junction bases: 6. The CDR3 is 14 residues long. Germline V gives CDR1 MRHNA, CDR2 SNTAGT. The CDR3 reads CASSVRQGSYEQYF. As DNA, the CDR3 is TGTGCCAGCAGTGTAAGACAGGGGAGTTACGAGCAGTACTTC.

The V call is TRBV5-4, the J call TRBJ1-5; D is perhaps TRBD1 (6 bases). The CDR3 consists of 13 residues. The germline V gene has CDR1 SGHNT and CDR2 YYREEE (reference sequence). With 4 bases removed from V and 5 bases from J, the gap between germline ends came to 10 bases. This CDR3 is CASSRDIDQPQHF. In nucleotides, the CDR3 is TGTGCCAGCAGCCGGGACATTGATCAGCCCCAGCATTTT.